The 23 T cell receptor beta chains listed next were all sequenced from one sample in a study of cytomegalovirus exposure and HLA in healthy donors. In the PCR, 60 Vbeta and 13 Jbeta primers were used. TCRdb's copy holds only in-frame clones and misses some; the assay was immunoSEQ multiplex PCR. The sample consists of approximately 120,000 clones, around 75% of them appearing once. The sequenced sample consisted of PBMCs. The origin of the receptors is a man aged 25 to 45 in good health and CMV-seronegative.

The rearrangement links TRBV6-1 to TRBJ1-5; D unresolved. CDR1 and CDR2 (germline): MNHNS, SASEGT. The CDR3 is made up of 14 amino acids. The V and J ends lost 5 bases and 0 bases respectively, with 8 bases between them. The CDR3 loop is CASSTAYSNQPQHF. The DNA for the CDR3 is TGTGCCAGCAGTACAGCTTATAGCAATCAGCCCCAGCATTTT.

The V and J genes are TRBV7-2 and TRBJ1-4, with D hard to call. The CDR3 totals 17 residues. Trimming left V 0 bases short and J 6 bases short, with 17 bases between. Germline CDR1 and CDR2: SGHTA and FQGNSA. As DNA, the CDR3 is TGTGCCAGCAGCTTAGCGGGGATCCGGGGTGAGGATGAAAAACTGTTTTTT. Its translation is CASSLAGIRGEDEKLFF.

The chain carries TRBV19 and TRBJ1-1, with TRBD1 matching 7 bases. The CDR3 is 15 amino acids. V shed 6 bases, J shed 4 bases, and the junction held 11 bases outside the gene matches. Per the germline V gene, CDR1 is LNHDA and CDR2 is SQIVND (reference sequence). The CDR3 DNA sequence: TGTGCCAGTAGGGACACAGGGGCCAGGGGCACTGAAGCTTTCTTT. Translation gives CASRDTGARGTEAFF. The full variable domain, in which reference TRBV19 and TRBJ1-1 provide the parts outside the CDR3, is DGGITQSPKYLFRKEGQNVTLSCEQNLNHDAMYWYRQDPGQGLRLIYYSQIVNDFQKGDIAEGYSVSREKKESFPLTVTSAQKNPTAFYLCASRDTGARGTEAFFGQGTRLTVV.

The chain employs TRBV27 and TRBJ2-7, with 8 bases identical to TRBD1. Germline loops: CDR1 MNHEY, CDR2 SMNVEV (reference sequence). The junction had 4 bases not matched to a gene; V was cut back by 5 bases and J by 7 bases. The length of the CDR3 is 12 residues. CDR3 in DNA: TGTGCCAGCAGTACGACAGGGGTTGAGCAGTACTTC. Translated: CASSTTGVEQYF.

The rearrangement uses TRBV27 and TRBJ2-6, with no clear D. From germline, CDR1 is MNHEY and CDR2 SMNVEV (reference sequence). The CDR3 extends over 15 amino acids. V lost 4 bases and J 3 bases, leaving 10 bases between the germline ends. The chain's CDR3 is CASSSRLNGANVLTF. In DNA form, the CDR3 reads TGTGCCAGCAGTTCCCGTTTAAATGGGGCCAACGTCCTGACTTTC.

The chain couples TRBV7-9 to TRBJ2-7, with D maybe TRBD2 (6 bases). From germline, CDR1 is SEHNR and CDR2 FQNEAQ (reference sequence). Between the trimmed V and J ends, which lost 1 base and 4 bases, there was a span of 14 bases. This CDR3 has 15 residues. The DNA of the CDR3 is TGTGCCAGCAGCTTAGGCGGGGTAACCACATACGAGCAGTACTTC. Amino acids: CASSLGGVTTYEQYF.

V and J are TRBV30 and TRBJ2-1; 7 bases align to TRBD2. The CDR3 is 14 residues long. The germline V gene has CDR1 GTSNPN and CDR2 SVGIG (reference sequence). V was pared by 4 bases and J by 8 bases, with 11 bases of the junction left unmatched. This CDR3 is CAWTLWGGLDEQFF. Written as DNA, the CDR3 is TGTGCCTGGACCTTGTGGGGGGGATTAGATGAGCAGTTCTTC.

This rearrangement joins TRBV6-5 to TRBJ2-3, with D perhaps matching TRBD1 (6 bases). This CDR3 contains 16 residues. Germline V lookup: CDR1 MNHEY, CDR2 SVGAGI. V dropped 0 bases and J dropped 2 bases, with 12 bases sitting between them. Written as DNA, the CDR3 is TGTGCCAGCAGTTACTCCCAGGGGAGCCACACAGATACGCAGTATTTT. Amino acids: CASSYSQGSHTDTQYF.

The CDR3 loop is CASGAGTASYEQYF. CDR3 DNA: TGTGCCAGTGGGGCCGGGACAGCGAGTTACGAGCAGTACTTC. The chain joins TRBV28 to TRBJ2-7, with 7 bases lining up with TRBD1. Per the germline V gene, CDR1 is MDHEN and CDR2 is SYDVKM. V was clipped by 9 bases and J by 4 bases; unmatched bases: 12. The CDR3 has 14 amino acids.

Notes on this clone: The conserved closing phenylalanine or tryptophan is absent in this CDR3, likely reflecting a read error. This rearrangement joins TRBV6-5 to TRBJ1-2, with a weak D call TRBD1 (5 bases). CDR1 is MNHEY and CDR2 is SVGAGI in the germline V gene. The CDR3 has 15 residues. Deletions cut 2 bases from V and 2 bases from J, with 12 bases between. CDR3 in amino acids: CASSYRSEGNYGYTV. As DNA, the CDR3 is TGTGCCAGCAGTTACAGATCGGAGGGGAACTATGGCTACACCGTC.

V gene TRBV5-1 combines with J gene TRBJ1-1; TRBD1 agrees at 8 bases. Unmatched junction bases numbered 6, after V lost 3 bases and J lost 5 bases. The CDR3 has 14 residues. Germline values: CDR1 SGHRS, CDR2 YFSETQ. The CDR3 here is CASSSQGARTEAFF. CDR3 sequence (DNA): TGCGCCAGCAGCTCGCAGGGGGCGAGAACTGAAGCTTTCTTT.

The genes are TRBV6-4 and TRBJ2-3; a weak D match, TRBD2 (5 bases). The CDR3 has 14 amino acids. The V gene's germline CDR1 is MRHNA and CDR2 SNTAGT. Between the trimmed V and J ends, which lost 4 bases and 2 bases, there was a span of 10 bases. The CDR3 DNA is TGTGCCAGCAGTGTGGGCGGACTCACAGATACGCAGTATTTT. Its translation is CASSVGGLTDTQYF.

The chain links TRBV4-3 to TRBJ2-3, with TRBD1 as a possible D gene (5 bases). Per germline, CDR1 LGHNA and CDR2 YSLEER. V lost 4 bases, J lost 6 bases, and 20 bases lay in between. This CDR3 region has 16 residues. CDR3 amino acids: CASSLLSRQPADTQYF. DNA for the CDR3: TGCGCCAGCAGCCTTTTAAGTAGACAGCCGGCGGATACGCAGTATTTT.

This clone has a handful of counts. The rearrangement joins TRBV9 to TRBJ1-2, with TRBD1 matching over 8 bases. Trimming removed 5 bases from V and 7 bases from J; junction bases left unmatched: 10. The V gene's germline CDR1 is SGDLS and CDR2 YYNGEE. CDR3 length: 14 amino acids. DNA for the CDR3: TGTGCCAGCAGGTCAACGGACAGGGTAGCTGGCTACACCTTC. This gives the protein CASRSTDRVAGYTF.

The V call is TRBV27, the J call TRBJ2-7; possible D gene TRBD2, 6 bases. This CDR3 is 16 amino acids long. Trimming cost V 7 bases and J 1 base, with 20 bases left between them. Germline CDR1 reads MNHEY; CDR2 reads SMNVEV (reference sequence). The DNA for the CDR3 is TGTGCCAGCAATCCCTGGGAGGCCCTCTCATCCTACGAGCAGTACTTC. It encodes CASNPWEALSSYEQYF.

This clone was seen only a few times. V gene TRBV18 combines with J gene TRBJ2-6; 8 bases fit TRBD1. CDR1 and CDR2 (germline): KGHSH, LQKENI. With V trimmed by 3 bases and J by 2 bases, 9 bases remained unmatched. There are 18 residues in the CDR3. The CDR3 DNA reads as TGTGCCAGCTCACCGATGGGGCAGGGGGCGGCTGGGGCCAACGTCCTGACTTTC. Translation gives CASSPMGQGAAGANVLTF.

The genes are TRBV7-8 and TRBJ2-7, with 7 bases aligning to TRBD1. V lost 1 base, J lost 2 bases, and 5 bases stayed unmatched. Germline CDR1 SGHVS, CDR2 FQNEAQ. This CDR3 comprises 15 residues. CDR3 in amino acids: CASSLVLTGAYEQYF. CDR3 DNA sequence: TGTGCCAGCAGCTTAGTCCTTACAGGGGCCTACGAGCAGTACTTC.

The genes are TRBV4-3 and TRBJ2-7; maybe TRBD2 (5 bases). Trimming pared 1 base from V and 0 bases from J, leaving 10 bases between. The CDR3 contains 15 residues. Germline V gene lookup returns CDR1 LGHNA and CDR2 YSLEER. As DNA, the CDR3 is TGCGCCAGCAGCCAAGGGGTAGGGAGCTCCTACGAGCAGTACTTC. This encodes CASSQGVGSSYEQYF.

This chain uses TRBV5-4 with TRBJ1-2, with D unresolved. Trimming stripped 3 bases from V and 0 bases from J, with 12 bases between. The length of the CDR3 is 15 residues. CDR1 and CDR2 (germline): SGHNT, YYREEE (reference sequence). The chain's CDR3 is CASSSPKTTNYGYTF. In DNA, the CDR3 is TGTGCCAGCAGCTCCCCCAAAACAACTAACTATGGCTACACCTTC.

V usage is TRBV5-6 and J usage is TRBJ2-7; 9 bases align to TRBD1. V shed 1 base and J 6 bases; nucleotides not matched to a gene: 14. Germline CDR1 reads SGHDT; CDR2 reads YYEEEE. The CDR3 runs to 17 residues. CDR3 in DNA: TGTGCCAGCAGCTTGTTAGCCTTCTACGGGACAGGGCGCGAGCAGTACTTC. This translates into CASSLLAFYGTGREQYF.

The CDR3 DNA sequence: TGTGCCAGCAGCTCCATGGGGGACAGGAACTATGGCTACACCTTC. It translates to CASSSMGDRNYGYTF. The chain is built from TRBV5-4 and TRBJ1-2, with 8 bases lining up with TRBD1. J lost 2 bases, V lost 3 bases, and 6 bases had no gene match. The CDR3 covers 15 residues. Germline-derived CDR1 and CDR2 are SGHNT and YYREEE (reference sequence).

This chain connects TRBV11-2 to TRBJ2-7; possible D gene TRBD1, 6 bases. The CDR3 totals 12 residues. V was shortened by 3 bases and J by 5 bases, with 8 bases between the two germline ends. Germline V gene sequence: CDR1 SGHAT, CDR2 FQNNGV. CDR3 sequence: CASSFRGNEQYF. For the CDR3, the DNA is TGTGCCAGCAGCTTCAGGGGCAACGAGCAGTACTTC. The complete variable domain, with remaining parts taken from reference TRBV11-2 and TRBJ2-7, reads EAGVAQSPRYKIIEKRQSVAFWCNPISGHATLYWYQQILGQGPKLLIQFQNNGVVDDSQLPKDRFSAERLKGVDSTLKIQPAKLEDSAVYLCASSFRGNEQYFGPGTRLTVT.

The J gene is TRBJ1-4, the V gene TRBV7-9, with D perhaps matching TRBD1 (5 bases). The CDR3 is 14 amino acids. Trimming stripped 0 bases from V and 6 bases from J, with 8 bases between. The germline gives CDR1 SEHNR, CDR2 FQNEAQ (reference sequence). The DNA of the CDR3 is TGTGCCAGCAGCTTAGCCGGGGGGTATGAAAAACTGTTTTTT. This gives the protein CASSLAGGYEKLFF.